This entry describes one TCR beta chain. This sample is drawn from a study of blood T cell repertoires in COVID-19. Enrolled during active infection, Seattle patients were then followed longitudinally. V lost 5 bases and J 3 bases, leaving 14 bases between the germline ends. CDR1 is LNHDA, CDR2 SQIVND, per germline (reference sequence). This CDR3 contains 15 residues. In the original processing: Amplification with reference gene primers provided the estimates of nucleated cell counts. The protocol was immunoSEQ multiplex PCR, while the TCRdb copy is restricted to in-frame clones and leaves out a portion. V, J and clone size were drawn from that table, and D and trimming were deduced from the DNA. This repertoire shows 250,000 or so clones, 90% found once; its top ten account for 2% to 2.5%.

This clonotype was sampled from a woman aged 60-75 years with COVID-19, enrolled during active disease. The chain recombines TRBV19 with TRBJ1-5; D remains unclear. Sequencing input: peripheral blood. DNA for the CDR3: TGTGCCAGTAGTCCCCACAGCCCGAACAATCAGCCCCAGCATTTT. Its protein is CASSPHSPNNQPQHF.